The 5 T cell receptor beta chains given below trace back to one sample, sequenced in a study of blood T cell repertoires in COVID-19. Only in-frame clones appear in the TCRdb table, and some are missing; sequencing was by immunoSEQ multiplex PCR. This sample has 150,000 to 190,000 clones, with around 85% found just once. Sequencing was performed on peripheral blood. The receptors derive from an older woman with acute or convalescent COVID-19.

V gene TRBV6-5 combines with J gene TRBJ2-3; maybe TRBD1 (6 bases). V was cut by 2 bases and J by 2 bases, with 14 bases left in between. CDR3 size: 16 residues. Looked up from germline, CDR1 is MNHEY and CDR2 is SVGAGI. The CDR3 loop is CASSYRGSLNTDTQYF. For the CDR3, the DNA is TGTGCCAGCAGTTACAGGGGGTCCCTTAACACAGATACGCAGTATTTT.

J is TRBJ1-2 and V is TRBV30, with 8 bases aligning to TRBD1. In germline, CDR1 is GTSNPN, CDR2 SVGIG (reference sequence). J lost 8 bases, V lost 0 bases, and 14 bases had no gene match. The CDR3 is 16 amino acids. In nucleotides, the CDR3 is TGTGCCTGGAGTGTACAGGGGGACAGCTCCTACGGGGGCTACACCTTC. It is translated as CAWSVQGDSSYGGYTF. The full variable domain, completed using reference TRBV30 and TRBJ1-2, is SQTIHQWPATLVQPVGSPLSLECTVEGTSNPNLYWYRQAAGRGLQLLFYSVGIGQISSEVPQNLSASRPQDRQFILSSKKLLLSDSGFYLCAWSVQGDSSYGGYTFGSGTRLTVV.

The chain couples TRBV7-8 to TRBJ2-7, with 8 bases lining up with TRBD2. CDR3 length: 15 amino acids. Germline V CDR1 and CDR2: SGHVS, FQNEAQ. V lost 3 bases and J lost 0; bases outside the gene matches: 4. CDR3 in DNA: TGTGCCAGCAGCTTTAGCGGGATTCCCTCCTACGAGCAGTACTTC. Its translation: CASSFSGIPSYEQYF.

Concerning this clone: At one end the junction does not follow the germline gene, possibly because of a read error. The chain recombines TRBV11-2 with TRBJ2-7; 8 positions agree with TRBD2. The CDR3 covers 15 residues. Germline loops: CDR1 SGHAT, CDR2 FQNNGV. The CDR3 spells CASSLGGGPSNEQYF. The CDR3 DNA sequence: TGTGCCAGCAGCTTAGGCGGGGGGCCCTCCAACGAGCAGTACTTC.

The V call is TRBV27, the J call TRBJ1-5, with TRBD1 identical over 8 bases. This CDR3 spans 16 amino acids. Germline lookup yields CDR1 MNHEY and CDR2 SMNVEV (reference sequence). J lost 4 bases, V lost 2 bases, and 7 bases had no gene match. In DNA, the CDR3 is TGTGCCAGCAGTTTACAGGGGACAGGAAGGAATCAGCCCCAGCATTTT. Translating gives CASSLQGTGRNQPQHF.